This note documents a single T cell receptor (beta chain) sequence. This clonotype has more than one count but fewer than ten. Its recognized antigen is unknown. Base-call qualities are not available, and no considerably larger clone is one nucleotide away. The entry originates in a study of blood T cells in healthy people across ages (dated by TCRdb to between 2015 and 2017). Regarding the complete study: In model experiments, template switching captured roughly one uniquely barcoded TCR beta cDNA molecule for every two T cells. The donors were split into four age groups: young (average 16 years), middle-aged (39), aged (approximately 60) and long-lived (roughly 88). Age-related changes in TCR beta repertoire diversity were measured in the study by deep sequencing normalized with unique cDNA molecular identifiers. Using the same blood draw, the study looked at two additional independent replicas of 1 million unique cDNA reads for two donors, one aged 18 to 30 and the other aged 80 or older. Study-wide conclusions, independent of this receptor: There was a strong correlation between observed TCR beta diversity and the percentage of naive T cells measured by flow cytometry. Total diversity estimates from one million sequenced T cells were considered lower bounds and underestimates. Compared with the aged group, more naive CD4+ T cells, fewer expanded clones and increased TCR diversity were shown by the long-lived group, suggesting age selection. Because the CMV infection status of the donors was unknown, age-related changes in expanded clonotypes may potentially have been confounded. Since profiling was done on bulk unsorted PBMCs, naive and antigen-experienced compartments could not be conclusively compared. As age increased, observed TCR beta diversity per million T cells dropped in a roughly linear way, and a significant reduction was already evident by age 40.

Library generation was performed with 5' RACE. The run used an Illumina HiSeq 2500. A second PCR of roughly 6 to 11 cycles was run with a J-beta primer mix and a sample-barcoded 5' primer. A unique molecular identifier was introduced onto each TCR beta cDNA molecule by a template-switch 5' adaptor carrying 12 random nucleotides. Each sample yielded at least 3 million CDR3-containing paired-end reads. All of the RNA was converted into first-strand cDNA using the Mint cDNA synthesis kit, with a TRBC-specific oligonucleotide serving as the primer. All cDNA was treated with uracil-DNA glycosylase and then went through a first 18-cycle PCR with the universal primers M1SS and BC2_uni_R. The authors' analysis ran thus. Each sample was normalized by randomly selecting 1 million high-quality reads, each carrying a distinct molecular identifier. Reads with shared molecular identifiers were discarded instead of being binned into consensus sequences. MiTCR, with a Q25 quality threshold and the strictest error-elimination algorithm, was used for CDR3 identification, clonotype clustering and error correction. Lower-bound total TCR beta diversity was estimated with a nonparametric unseen species model using Euler transformation. The public sequencing data were trimmed at Q25 with fastp and processed into clonotypes with MiXCR by TCRdb, which kept only in-frame beta chains. Records with the same CDR3 protein are collapsed into one entry carrying the most frequent genes and DNA. These V and J calls are TCRdb output, not the study's own analysis. This sample has approximately 780,000 distinct CDR3 sequences in its table, and roughly 24% of those were observed once. The top ten clones comprise under 3% of the sample.

The donors were a few dozen Caucasian individuals from Russia, aged 6 to 90 years, who were systemically healthy. About 10 milliliters of peripheral blood were drawn from each donor into EDTA-treated Vacutainer tubes. Ficoll-Paque density-gradient centrifugation was used to isolate PBMCs, with at least 7 million obtained per sample. Trizol reagent was used to extract total RNA from the PBMCs, yielding at least 6 micrograms per sample. For every donor, flow cytometry on a PBMC aliquot measured the percentage of naive CD45RAhigh/CD27high T cells. The same sample was also used in a study of T cells of mothers and their children. The second paper states: The donors were nine systemically healthy Caucasian individuals, made up of three mothers and their six children. cDNA synthesis consumed the entire amount of extracted RNA, loaded at approximately 1.4 ug RNA in each 15 ul reaction. In the second PCR, the M1S primer introduced both the sample barcodes and 2-4 random nucleotides. Over 9.5 million TCR beta CDR3 reads were obtained for each mother, and about 3 million reads were obtained for each child. Thymic selection shapes the output of TCR recombination in a similar way in related and unrelated pairs, and inherited differences have a minor effect. Related mother-child pairs always showed normalized repertoire overlap that was slightly higher than in unrelated mother-child pairs, though the difference was never significant. No persistent microchimeric T cell clones were found, with a detection sensitivity of roughly 92 clones per million clonotypes. To look for features that set related mother-child pairs apart from unrelated individuals, the researchers ran deep NGS to compare the TCR beta repertoires of mothers and children. On average, the children were approximately 11 +/- 4 years old, while the mothers were about 40 +/- 4 years old. After adapters were ligated using NEBNext reagents, the libraries underwent 100+100 nt paired-end sequencing on an Illumina HiSeq 2000. To avoid cross-contamination, the mother libraries and the child libraries were prepared a month apart and sequenced in separate runs. Between roughly 450,000 and 2,000,000 distinct TCR beta clonotypes were identified per donor. Naive TCR beta clonotypes were estimated from low-frequency clonotypes matched to each donor's FACS-determined naive share, without sorting.

The receptor was derived from a boy between 10 and 17 years old in good health. The source material was blood.

The CDR3 loop reads CAWSVLNYEQYF. The nucleotide sequence is TGTGCCTGGAGTGTACTAAACTACGAGCAGTACTTC. The rearranged chain carries TRBV30 and TRBJ2-7; the D gene is unclear. CDR1 GTSNPN and CDR2 SVGIG were looked up in the germline V gene (reference sequence). The CDR3, from cysteine to phenylalanine, totals 12 residues. Solely the CDR3 DNA is kept, with 36 bases framed from the first base. V is reduced by 0 bases and J by 3 bases, leaving a spacing of 6 bases between them.